The clone carrying this TCR beta chain has at least ten counts. Its antigen remains unidentified. TCRdb re-called the multiplex PCR reads with MiXCR, one entry per CDR3 protein. The data show about 35,000 distinct CDR3 sequences, 30% to 45% seen once. The sample belongs to a study of breast tumors, draining lymph nodes, adjacent tissues. The study, taken as a whole, reports: The data were judged consistent with most tumor T cells coming from lymph node and expanding in tumor. Compared with lymph nodes, tumors were less diverse; compared with nontumor tissue, more. The lymph node origin of tumor T cells was framed as consistent with a hypothesis, not demonstrated. Luminal-like breast cancer showed significantly higher tumor–nontumor repertoire similarity than basal-like.

Between the trimmed V and J ends, which lost 3 bases and 0 bases, there was a span of 9 bases. Germline V lookup: CDR1 SNHLY, CDR2 FYNNEI. CDR3 length equals 14 residues. This clonotype was sampled from a female donor with breast cancer. Some clones in this sample may be carry-over from other donors' samples. Sequenced sample: breast tumor tissue. This chain joins TRBV2 and TRBJ2-7; unclear D gene. Here the CDR3 reads CASSDSRSSYEQYF. CDR3 nucleotides: TGTGCCAGCAGTGATTCCAGAAGCTCCTACGAGCAGTACTTC. The full variable domain, in which reference TRBV2 and TRBJ2-7 provide the parts outside the CDR3, is EPEVTQTPSHQVTQMGQEVILRCVPISNHLYFYWYRQILGQKVEFLVSFYNNEISEKSEIFDDQFSVERPDGSNFTLKIRSTKLEDSAMYFCASSDSRSSYEQYFGPGTRLTVT.